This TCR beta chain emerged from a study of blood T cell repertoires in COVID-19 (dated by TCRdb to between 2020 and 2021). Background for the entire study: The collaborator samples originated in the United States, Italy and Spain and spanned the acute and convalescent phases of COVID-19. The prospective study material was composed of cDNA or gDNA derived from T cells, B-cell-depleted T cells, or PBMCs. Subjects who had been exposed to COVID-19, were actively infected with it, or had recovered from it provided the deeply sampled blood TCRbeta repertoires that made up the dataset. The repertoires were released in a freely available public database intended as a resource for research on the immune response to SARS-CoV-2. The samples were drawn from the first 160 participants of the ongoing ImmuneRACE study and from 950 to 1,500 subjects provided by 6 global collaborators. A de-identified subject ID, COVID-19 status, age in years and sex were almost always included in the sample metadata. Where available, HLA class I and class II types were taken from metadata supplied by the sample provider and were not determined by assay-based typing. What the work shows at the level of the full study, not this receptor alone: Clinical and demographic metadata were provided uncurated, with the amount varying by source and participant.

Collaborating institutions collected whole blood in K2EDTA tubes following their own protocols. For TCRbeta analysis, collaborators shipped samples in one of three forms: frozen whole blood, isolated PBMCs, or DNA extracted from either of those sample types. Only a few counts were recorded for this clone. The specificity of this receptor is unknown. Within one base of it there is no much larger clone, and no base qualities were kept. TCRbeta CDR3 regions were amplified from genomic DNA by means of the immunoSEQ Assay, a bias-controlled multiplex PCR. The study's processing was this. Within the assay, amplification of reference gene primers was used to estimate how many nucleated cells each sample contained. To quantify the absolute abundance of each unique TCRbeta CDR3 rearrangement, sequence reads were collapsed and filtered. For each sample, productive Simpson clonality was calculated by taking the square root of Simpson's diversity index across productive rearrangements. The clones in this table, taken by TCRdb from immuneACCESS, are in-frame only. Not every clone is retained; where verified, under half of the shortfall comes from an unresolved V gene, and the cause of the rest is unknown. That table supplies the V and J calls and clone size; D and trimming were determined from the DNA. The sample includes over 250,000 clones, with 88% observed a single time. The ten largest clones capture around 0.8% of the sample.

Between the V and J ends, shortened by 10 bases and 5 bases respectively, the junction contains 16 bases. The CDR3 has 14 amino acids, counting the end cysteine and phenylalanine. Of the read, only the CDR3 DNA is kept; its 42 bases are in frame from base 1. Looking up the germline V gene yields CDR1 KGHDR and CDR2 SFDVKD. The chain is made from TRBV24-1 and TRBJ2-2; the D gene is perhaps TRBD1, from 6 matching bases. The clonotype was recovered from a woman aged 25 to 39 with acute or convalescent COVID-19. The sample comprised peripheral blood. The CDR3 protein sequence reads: CATMGQLKTGELFF. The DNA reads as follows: TGTGCCACGATGGGACAACTAAAAACCGGGGAGCTGTTTTTT.